This T cell receptor beta chain was profiled in a study of cytomegalovirus exposure and HLA in healthy donors. General study findings and limits: Later on, an analysis showed TCR association rates differing by HLA locus, with DRB1 the most and HLA-C the fewest.

The germline V and J ends were trimmed by 6 bases and 5 bases, with 20 bases remaining between them. The CDR3 has 15 amino acids. Germline-derived CDR1 and CDR2 are LGHNA and YSLEER. Primers: 60 Vbeta forward and 13 Jbeta reverse. This table comes from immunoSEQ multiplex PCR, and its TCRdb copy is limited to in-frame clones, with some not included. Of approximately 170,000 clones detected, around 76% appear once; the ten largest clones hold approximately 2.2%. About this clone: Its antigen remains unidentified.

This receptor was identified in a woman aged 25 to 39 in good health and CMV-seropositive. Specimen: PBMCs. The chain uses TRBV4-3 and TRBJ2-7; a possible D gene is TRBD2 (7 bases). This chain's CDR3 is CASSVAGASFNEQYF. CDR3 nucleotides: TGCGCCAGCAGTGTCGCGGGGGCTAGTTTCAACGAGCAGTACTTC.